This T cell receptor beta chain was identified in a study of CD8 T cells in Susac syndrome. J gave up 7 bases and V 4 bases, and 5 bases lay outside the gene matches. Germline values: CDR1 SQVTM, CDR2 ANQGSEA. The CDR3 extends over 12 amino acids. Reverse transcription used about 0.5 to 1 ug RNA and random hexamers. TCRdb reprocessed the immunoSEQ multiplex PCR reads with MiXCR, giving one entry per CDR3 protein. This table holds under 200,000 distinct CDR3 sequences, roughly 95% found once. About this clonotype itself: Its matching antigen is unknown.

Study observations and caveats: The Susac syndrome CD4+ T cell repertoires displayed no clonal expansion.

The receptor was isolated from a human donor with Susac syndrome. The chain has TRBV29-1 and TRBJ1-2; 8 bases agree with TRBD1. Sequencing was carried out using CD4+ T cells from PBMCs. The DNA for the CDR3 is TGCAGCGTTGGGAGGACAGGGTTTGGCTACACCTTC. It specifies CSVGRTGFGYTF.